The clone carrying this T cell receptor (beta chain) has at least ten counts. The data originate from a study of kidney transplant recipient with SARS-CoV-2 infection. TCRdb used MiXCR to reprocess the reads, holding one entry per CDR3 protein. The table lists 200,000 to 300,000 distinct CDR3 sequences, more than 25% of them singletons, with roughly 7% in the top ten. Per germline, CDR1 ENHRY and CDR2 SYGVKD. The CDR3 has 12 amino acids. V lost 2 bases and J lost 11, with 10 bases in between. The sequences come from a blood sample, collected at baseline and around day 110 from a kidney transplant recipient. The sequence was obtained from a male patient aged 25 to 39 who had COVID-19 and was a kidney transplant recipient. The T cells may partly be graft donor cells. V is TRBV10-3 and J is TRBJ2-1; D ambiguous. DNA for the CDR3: TGTGCCATCAGTGAGGCGTTGGCCCAGCAGTTCTTC. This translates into CAISEALAQQFF.